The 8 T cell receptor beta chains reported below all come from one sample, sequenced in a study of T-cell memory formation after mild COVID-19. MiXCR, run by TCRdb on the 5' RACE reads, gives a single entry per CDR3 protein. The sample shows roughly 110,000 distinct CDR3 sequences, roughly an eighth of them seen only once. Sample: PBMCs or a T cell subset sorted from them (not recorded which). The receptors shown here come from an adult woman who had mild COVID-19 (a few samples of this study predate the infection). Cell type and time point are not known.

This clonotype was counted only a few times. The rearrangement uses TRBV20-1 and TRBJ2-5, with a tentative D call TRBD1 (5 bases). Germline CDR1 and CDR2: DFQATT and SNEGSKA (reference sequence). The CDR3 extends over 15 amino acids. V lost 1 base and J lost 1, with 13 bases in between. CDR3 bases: TGCAGTGCTAGAGCCGTAGGGGCCCTCCAAGAGACCCAGTACTTC. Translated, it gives CSARAVGALQETQYF.

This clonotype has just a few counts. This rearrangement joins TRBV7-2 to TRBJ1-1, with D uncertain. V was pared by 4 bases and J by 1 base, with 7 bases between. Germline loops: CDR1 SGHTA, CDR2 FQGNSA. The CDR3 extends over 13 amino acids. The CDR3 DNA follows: TGTGCCAGCAGCTGGACGGAGAACACTGAAGCTTTCTTT. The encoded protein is CASSWTENTEAFF.

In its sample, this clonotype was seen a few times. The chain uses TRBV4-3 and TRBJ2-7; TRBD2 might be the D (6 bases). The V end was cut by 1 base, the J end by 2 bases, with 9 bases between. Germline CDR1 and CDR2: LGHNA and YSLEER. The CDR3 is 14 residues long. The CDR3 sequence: CASSQARGTYEQYF. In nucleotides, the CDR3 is TGCGCCAGCAGCCAAGCACGGGGGACCTACGAGCAGTACTTC.

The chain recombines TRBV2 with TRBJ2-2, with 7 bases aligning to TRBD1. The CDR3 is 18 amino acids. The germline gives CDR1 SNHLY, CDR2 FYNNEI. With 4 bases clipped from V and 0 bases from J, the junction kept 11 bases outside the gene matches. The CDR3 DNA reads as TGTGCCAGCAGTGGGCCCCTAGACAGGGTTACGAACACCGGGGAGCTGTTTTTT. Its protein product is CASSGPLDRVTNTGELFF.

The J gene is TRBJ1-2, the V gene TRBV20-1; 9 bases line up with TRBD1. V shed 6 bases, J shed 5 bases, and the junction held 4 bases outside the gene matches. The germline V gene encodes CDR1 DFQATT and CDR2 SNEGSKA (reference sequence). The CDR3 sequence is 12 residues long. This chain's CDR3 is CSALGQGYGYTF. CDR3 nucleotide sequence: TGCAGTGCCTTGGGACAGGGTTATGGCTACACCTTC.

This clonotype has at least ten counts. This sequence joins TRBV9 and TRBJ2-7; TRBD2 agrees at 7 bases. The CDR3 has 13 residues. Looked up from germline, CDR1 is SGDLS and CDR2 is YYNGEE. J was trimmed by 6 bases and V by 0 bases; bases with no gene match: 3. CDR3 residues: CASSVDTSAEQYF. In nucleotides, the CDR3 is TGTGCCAGCAGCGTAGATACTAGCGCCGAGCAGTACTTC.

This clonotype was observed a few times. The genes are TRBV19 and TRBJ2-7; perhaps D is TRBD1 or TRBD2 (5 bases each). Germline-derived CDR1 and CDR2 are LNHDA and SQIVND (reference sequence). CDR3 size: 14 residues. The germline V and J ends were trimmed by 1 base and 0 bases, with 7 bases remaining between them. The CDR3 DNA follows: TGTGCCAGTAGTATAGTGGGGACCTCCTACGAGCAGTACTTC. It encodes CASSIVGTSYEQYF.

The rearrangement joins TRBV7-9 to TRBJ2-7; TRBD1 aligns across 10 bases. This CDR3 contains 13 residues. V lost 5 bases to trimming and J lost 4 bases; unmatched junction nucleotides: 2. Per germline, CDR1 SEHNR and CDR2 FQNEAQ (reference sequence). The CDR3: CASSGQGGYEQYF. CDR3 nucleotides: TGTGCCAGCAGCGGACAGGGGGGGTACGAGCAGTACTTC.